The 20 T cell receptor beta chains listed next were all sequenced from one sample in a study of T cell responses to AZD1222 COVID-19 vaccine (dated by TCRdb to 2020 to 2023). This sample's time point label indicates: baseline before first vaccination. The protocol used for the library was the immunoSEQ multiplex PCR assay. TCRdb carries this immuneACCESS record with in-frame sequences only. Its versions omit some clonotypes, under half of them owing to an unresolved V gene in the studies checked, with the rest unexplained. A total of some 110,000 clones appear in this sample, around 89% of them only once. The ten largest clones take up 4% to 4.5% of the sample. The sample consisted of peripheral blood, taken on day 0 of AZD1222 vaccination. The receptors were sampled from an adult in good health.

This chain connects TRBV7-6 to TRBJ2-1; tentatively, D is TRBD2 (5 bases). Deletions cut 1 base from V and 5 bases from J, with 12 bases between. CDR3 length: 15 residues. Per germline, CDR1 SGHVS and CDR2 FNYEAQ. CDR3 sequence (DNA): TGTGCCAGCAGCTTAGGGCTAGCAGACAACAATGAGCAGTTCTTC. Translation: CASSLGLADNNEQFF.

V is TRBV24-1 and J is TRBJ2-5; TRBD2 might be the D (7 bases). Germline loops: CDR1 KGHDR, CDR2 SFDVKD. The V and J ends lost 5 bases and 5 bases respectively, with 11 bases between them. The length of the CDR3 is 13 residues. CDR3 amino acids: CATSAGGRETQYF. In DNA, the CDR3 is TGTGCCACCAGTGCCGGGGGGCGGGAGACCCAGTACTTC.

CDR3 in DNA: TGCGCCAGCAGGGAGACAGGGAGGGACACTGAAGCTTTCTTT. This encodes CASRETGRDTEAFF. The rearrangement uses TRBV5-1 and TRBJ1-1; 7 nucleotides agree with TRBD1. Germline V gene lookup returns CDR1 SGHRS and CDR2 YFSETQ. The CDR3 covers 14 residues. V lost 5 bases to trimming and J lost 3 bases; unmatched junction nucleotides: 7.

CDR3 region: CASSVGLAGGEETQYF. DNA for the CDR3: TGTGCCAGCAGCGTAGGCCTAGCGGGAGGAGAGGAGACCCAGTACTTC. V and J are TRBV9 and TRBJ2-5; 11 nucleotides agree with TRBD2. Per the germline V gene, CDR1 is SGDLS and CDR2 is YYNGEE. This CDR3 region has 16 residues. Trimming took 0 bases from V and 5 from J; bases not matched to a gene: 6.

The chain recombines TRBV11-3 with TRBJ2-5; possible D gene TRBD1, 5 bases. Per the germline V gene, CDR1 is SGHNT and CDR2 is YENEEA. Trimming cost V 2 bases and J 5 bases, with 9 bases left between them. The CDR3 runs 13 residues. The CDR3 sequence: CASSLRAGETQYF. CDR3 nucleotides: TGTGCCAGCAGCTTAAGAGCAGGGGAGACCCAGTACTTC.

The V gene is TRBV5-6, the J gene TRBJ1-2; 11 bases align to TRBD1. The CDR3 sequence is 16 residues long. The germline V gene encodes CDR1 SGHDT and CDR2 YYEEEE. V was pared by 0 bases and J by 7 bases, with 8 bases of the junction left unmatched. The CDR3 here is CASSLGSGTGGSGYTF. As DNA, the CDR3 is TGTGCCAGCAGCTTGGGATCCGGGACAGGGGGAAGTGGCTACACCTTC.

V gene TRBV19 combines with J gene TRBJ1-2; the match to TRBD1 covers 9 bases. The V and J ends lost 5 bases and 5 bases, in that order; junction bases with no gene match: 3. The germline CDR1 and CDR2 sequences are LNHDA and SQIVND (reference sequence). The CDR3 extends over 13 amino acids. CDR3 region: CASSLDRGYGYTF. The CDR3, as DNA: TGTGCCAGTAGTTTGGACAGGGGATATGGCTACACCTTC.

CDR3 sequence: CASSLEKATNEKLFF. CDR3 bases: TGTGCCAGCAGCTTAGAAAAGGCAACTAATGAAAAACTGTTTTTT. This chain joins TRBV7-6 and TRBJ1-4, with D uncertain. This CDR3 comprises 15 residues. V was cut by 1 base and J by 0 bases, with 6 bases left in between. The germline CDR1 and CDR2 sequences are SGHVS and FNYEAQ.

The chain uses TRBV11-2 and TRBJ2-7; 8 nucleotides align to TRBD2. Unmatched junction bases numbered 5, after V lost 4 bases and J lost 3 bases. The CDR3 totals 14 residues. Germline CDR1 and CDR2: SGHAT and FQNNGV. In DNA form, the CDR3 reads TGTGCCAGCAGCTATACTAGCGGAAACTACGAGCAGTACTTC. It specifies CASSYTSGNYEQYF.

J is TRBJ1-1 and V is TRBV24-1, with a possible D match to TRBD1 (5 bases). V was trimmed by 3 bases and J by 5 bases, leaving 6 bases between them. The CDR3 runs to 12 residues. Germline CDR1 KGHDR, CDR2 SFDVKD. The CDR3 region has the DNA TGTGCCACCAGTGATGGGGGTACTGAAGCTTTCTTT. The encoded protein is CATSDGGTEAFF.

The rearrangement uses TRBV18 and TRBJ2-4, with a possible D match to TRBD2 (6 bases). Per germline, CDR1 KGHSH and CDR2 LQKENI. V dropped 1 base and J dropped 1 base, with 11 bases sitting between them. The length of the CDR3 is 16 residues. The CDR3 is CASSPRGEGAKNIQYF. In DNA form, the CDR3 reads TGTGCCAGCTCACCACGGGGGGAAGGGGCCAAAAACATTCAGTACTTC.

The chain is built from TRBV10-1 and TRBJ2-5; perhaps TRBD1 as D (6 bases). Between the trimmed V and J ends, which lost 6 bases and 0 bases, there was a span of 17 bases. Germline V gene lookup returns CDR1 WNHNN and CDR2 SYGVQD (reference sequence). This CDR3 region has 16 residues. The CDR3 sequence is CASSPAGTPDQETQYF. The CDR3 nucleotides are TGCGCCAGCAGCCCTGCCGGGACACCGGACCAAGAGACCCAGTACTTC.

The chain links TRBV9 to TRBJ1-2, with unresolved D. The CDR3 consists of 13 residues. Germline CDR1 SGDLS, CDR2 YYNGEE. Trimming left V 1 base short and J 8 bases short, with 12 bases between. The CDR3, as DNA: TGTGCCAGCAGCGTACTATCGGGGAGCGGCTACACCTTC. The encoded protein is CASSVLSGSGYTF.

The gene calls are TRBV27 and TRBJ1-1, with 7 bases lining up with TRBD1. Germline CDR1 MNHEY, CDR2 SMNVEV (reference sequence). The CDR3 covers 13 residues. V dropped 4 bases and J dropped 2; count of bases not matched to a gene: 1. The CDR3 DNA is TGTGCCAGCAGTTGGGACAGCAACACTGAAGCTTTCTTT. This encodes CASSWDSNTEAFF.

V is TRBV28 and J is TRBJ1-2; 10 nucleotides align to TRBD1. CDR1 MDHEN and CDR2 SYDVKM come from the germline V gene. With 4 bases clipped from V and 4 bases from J, the junction kept 6 bases outside the gene matches. The CDR3 totals 15 residues. CDR3 amino acids: CASSSGTGEGYGYTF. The CDR3 coding sequence is TGTGCCAGCAGTTCCGGGACAGGGGAGGGCTATGGCTACACCTTC.

A single count supports this clone. This chain uses TRBV27 with TRBJ1-4; D gene unclear. The CDR3 is made up of 15 amino acids. Germline V lookup: CDR1 MNHEY, CDR2 SMNVEV (reference sequence). The germline V and J ends were trimmed by 0 bases and 5 bases, with 10 bases remaining between them. The CDR3 reads CASSLSIGVNEKLFF. The CDR3 DNA reads as TGTGCCAGCAGTTTATCGATTGGGGTAAATGAAAAACTGTTTTTT.

V usage is TRBV28 and J usage is TRBJ2-5; tentative D call: TRBD2 (7 bases). The CDR3 is 16 residues long. Germline-derived CDR1 and CDR2 are MDHEN and SYDVKM. V was shortened by 6 bases and J by 2 bases, with 19 bases between the two germline ends. CDR3 residues: CASSPPGAGDQETQYF. The CDR3 DNA sequence: TGTGCCAGCAGCCCCCCGGGGGCGGGAGATCAAGAGACCCAGTACTTC.

This chain joins TRBV5-1 and TRBJ2-7, with D possibly TRBD1 on 6 matching bases. CDR1 SGHRS and CDR2 YFSETQ come from the germline V gene. The CDR3 extends over 12 amino acids. V was pared by 4 bases and J by 7 bases, with 12 bases between. This CDR3 is CASSLDRGEQYF. Written as DNA, the CDR3 is TGCGCCAGCAGCCTGGACAGAGGGGAGCAGTACTTC.

This clone has just a few counts. V is TRBV2 and J is TRBJ2-7, with a tentative D call TRBD2 (5 bases). V was clipped by 10 bases and J by 3 bases, with 19 bases between them. The CDR3 runs to 14 residues. Germline loops: CDR1 SNHLY, CDR2 FYNNEI. The CDR3 spells CATTYGRQNYEQYF. The CDR3 DNA sequence: TGTGCCACGACCTATGGGAGACAAAACTACGAGCAGTACTTC.

This clone was seen only a few times. The chain carries TRBV6-5 and TRBJ2-7, with D hard to call. Trimming left V 0 bases short and J 3 bases short, with 6 bases between. Germline V gene sequence: CDR1 MNHEY, CDR2 SVGAGI. This CDR3 spans 13 amino acids. This CDR3 reads CASSYSGSYEQYF. Written as DNA, the CDR3 is TGTGCCAGCAGTTACTCGGGCAGCTACGAGCAGTACTTC.